A selection of T cell receptor beta chains follows, all from one sample in a study of CD8 T cells in ankylosing spondylitis. TCRdb fed the 5' RACE reads into MiXCR, producing one record per CDR3 protein. The repertoire has 390,000 or so distinct CDR3 sequences, 20% to 25% of them found once; the top ten carry roughly 16%. Sequenced sample: blood, either unsorted or a sorted T cell fraction (not recorded which). The receptors were sampled from a male donor with ankylosing spondylitis. Both conserved end residues are part of each CDR3. A D gene is named only where the DNA matches it firmly. Not every row has a clone size; where given, it reads once, few, many or a size class.

j_call clone_size d_call v_call cdr3_aa cdr3_nt
TRBJ2-1 few TRBD2 TRBV24-1 CATSDPALSGSRYNEQFF TGTGCCACCAGTGATCCCGCCCTGAGCGGGAGTCGTTACAATGAGCAGTTCTTC
TRBJ2-7 few - TRBV28 CASSFGFSYEQYF TGTGCCAGCAGTTTCGGGTTCTCCTACGAGCAGTACTTC
TRBJ2-1 - - TRBV28 CASSPPRAYYNEQFF TGTGCCAGCAGCCCCCCCAGGGCCTACTACAATGAGCAGTTCTTC
TRBJ2-1 many TRBD1 TRBV4-3 CASSTTGGAGQFF TGCGCCAGCAGCACGACAGGGGGCGCTGGGCAGTTCTTC
TRBJ1-2 - TRBD1 TRBV12-5 CASGLYSGTGSRYGYTF TGTGCTAGTGGTCTTTACTCCGGGACAGGGTCACGCTATGGCTACACCTTC
TRBJ2-1 - TRBD2 TRBV19 CASSSPPGTSRYNEQFF TGTGCCAGTAGTAGCCCCCCCGGGACTAGCAGATACAATGAGCAGTTCTTC
TRBJ1-5 few TRBD1 TRBV10-3 CAIRGTGGPNQPQHF TGTGCCATCAGGGGGACAGGGGGACCAAATCAGCCCCAGCATTTT
TRBJ2-7 - TRBD1 TRBV5-1 CASSPRSRDRAHEQYF TGCGCCAGCAGCCCGAGGTCCCGGGACAGGGCACACGAGCAGTACTTC
TRBJ1-2 once - TRBV6-2/TRBV6-3 CASSYAGTVGGYTF TGTGCCAGCAGTTACGCCGGGACCGTGGGCGGCTACACCTTC
TRBJ2-3 - TRBD2 TRBV7-3 CASSRGLAGPSTDTQYF TGTGCCAGCAGCCGAGGACTAGCGGGACCTAGCACAGATACGCAGTATTTT
TRBJ2-2 - - TRBV7-3 CASGRTNTGELFF TGTGCCAGCGGGCGGACGAACACCGGGGAGCTGTTTTTT